The clone carrying this T cell receptor beta chain has ten or more counts. The antigen is undetermined. This entry belongs to a study of prognosis after radiotherapy for stage I lung cancer. Whole-study results and caveats: Gene usage, both TRBV and TRBJ, reportedly differed between patients with metastases and patients without them.

Genomic DNA served as the source from which two-round multiplex PCR generated TCR beta CDR3 amplicons. Every TRBV and TRBJ gene had its own specific primer in first-round PCR. TCRdb itself ran the multiplex PCR reads through MiXCR, one entry per CDR3 protein. The sample lists approximately 15,000 distinct CDR3 sequences; about 44% were seen once. On CT and PET/CT, all patients were node-negative, and none had prior chemotherapy, radiotherapy or other malignancies. The germline V gene has CDR1 MGHDK and CDR2 SYGVNS. J lost 3 bases, V lost 5 bases, and 5 bases had no gene match. This CDR3 has 14 amino acids.

This specimen consisted of PBMCs, obtained before or after stereotactic body radiation therapy (not recorded which). J is TRBJ2-5 and V is TRBV25-1; 8 bases are shared with TRBD1. This clonotype was sampled from a donor aged 50 or older with non-small cell lung cancer. The DNA of the CDR3 is TGTGCCAGCAGTCCCGACAGGGGAGAAGAGACCCAGTACTTC. It encodes CASSPDRGEETQYF. The full variable domain, with the rest looked up from reference TRBV25-1 and TRBJ2-5, is EADIYQTPRYLVIGTGKKITLECSQTMGHDKMYWYQQDPGMELHLIHYSYGVNSTEKGDLSSESTVSRIRTEHFPLTLESARPSHTSQYLCASSPDRGEETQYFGPGTRLLVL.